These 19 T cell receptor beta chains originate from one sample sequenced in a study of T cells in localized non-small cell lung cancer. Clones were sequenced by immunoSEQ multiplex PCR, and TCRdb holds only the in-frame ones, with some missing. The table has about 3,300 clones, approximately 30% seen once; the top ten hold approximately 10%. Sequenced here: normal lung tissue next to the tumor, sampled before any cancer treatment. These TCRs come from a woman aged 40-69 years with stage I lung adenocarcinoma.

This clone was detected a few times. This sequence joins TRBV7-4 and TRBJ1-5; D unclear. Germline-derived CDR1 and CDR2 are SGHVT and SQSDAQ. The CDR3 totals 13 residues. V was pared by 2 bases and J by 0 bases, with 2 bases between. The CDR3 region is CASSLTSNQPQHF. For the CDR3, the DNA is TGTGCCAGCAGCTTAACTAGCAATCAGCCCCAGCATTTT.

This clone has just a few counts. The CDR3 DNA reads TGTGCCAGTAGCGTAGCGGGAGCAGGATACAATGAGCAGTTCTTC. Protein sequence: CASSVAGAGYNEQFF. The chain is built from TRBV19 and TRBJ2-1; 9 nucleotides line up with TRBD2. Germline V gene sequence: CDR1 LNHDA, CDR2 SQIVND (reference sequence). This CDR3 has 15 residues. V lost 6 bases, J lost 4 bases, and 7 bases stayed unmatched. The entire variable domain, with the rest obtained from reference TRBV19 and TRBJ2-1, is as follows: DGGITQSPKYLFRKEGQNVTLSCEQNLNHDAMYWYRQDPGQGLRLIYYSQIVNDFQKGDIAEGYSVSREKKESFPLTVTSAQKNPTAFYLCASSVAGAGYNEQFFGPGTRLTVL.

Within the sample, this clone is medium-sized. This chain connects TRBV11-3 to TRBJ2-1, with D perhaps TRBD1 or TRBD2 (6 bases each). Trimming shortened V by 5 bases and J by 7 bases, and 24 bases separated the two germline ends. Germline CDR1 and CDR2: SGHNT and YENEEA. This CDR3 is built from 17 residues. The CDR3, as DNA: TGTGCCAGCAGCCACCCCGGGATAGGGGGGCAGGGGAATGAGCAGTTCTTC. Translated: CASSHPGIGGQGNEQFF.

The CDR3 region has the DNA TGCGCCAGCAGCTCCGGACAGGGTGCCGAAAAACTGTTTTTT. Translated, it gives CASSSGQGAEKLFF. The chain couples TRBV5-1 to TRBJ1-4; 8 nucleotides match TRBD1. J gave up 8 bases and V 3 bases, and 6 bases lay outside the gene matches. The CDR3 is made up of 14 amino acids. CDR1 and CDR2 from the germline V gene are SGHRS and YFSETQ.

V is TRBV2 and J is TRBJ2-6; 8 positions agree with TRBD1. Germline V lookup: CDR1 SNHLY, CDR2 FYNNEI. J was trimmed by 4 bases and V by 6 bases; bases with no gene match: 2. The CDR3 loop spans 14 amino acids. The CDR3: CASRTGDGANVLTF. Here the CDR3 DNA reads TGTGCCAGCAGGACAGGGGACGGGGCCAACGTCCTGACTTTC.

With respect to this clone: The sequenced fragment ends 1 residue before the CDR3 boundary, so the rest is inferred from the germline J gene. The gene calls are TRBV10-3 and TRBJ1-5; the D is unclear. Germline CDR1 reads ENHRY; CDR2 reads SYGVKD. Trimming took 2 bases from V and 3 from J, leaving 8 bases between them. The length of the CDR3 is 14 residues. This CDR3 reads CAISEGNLNQPQHF. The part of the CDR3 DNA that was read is TGTGCCATCAGTGAGGGAAATCTCAATCAGCCCCAGCAT.

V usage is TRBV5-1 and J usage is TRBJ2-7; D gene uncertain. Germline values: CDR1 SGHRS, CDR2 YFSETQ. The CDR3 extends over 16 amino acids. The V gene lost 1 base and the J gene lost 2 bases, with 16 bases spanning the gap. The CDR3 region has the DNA TGCGCCAGCAGCTTGAGCGTAGGGCCCACCCCCTACGAGCAGTACTTC. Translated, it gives CASSLSVGPTPYEQYF.

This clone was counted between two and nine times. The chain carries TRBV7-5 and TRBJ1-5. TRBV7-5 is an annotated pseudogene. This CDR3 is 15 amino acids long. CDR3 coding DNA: TGTGCCAGCAGCTTAGCAGGACTGGGTGGTCAGCCCCAGCATTTT. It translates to CASSLAGLGGQPQHF.

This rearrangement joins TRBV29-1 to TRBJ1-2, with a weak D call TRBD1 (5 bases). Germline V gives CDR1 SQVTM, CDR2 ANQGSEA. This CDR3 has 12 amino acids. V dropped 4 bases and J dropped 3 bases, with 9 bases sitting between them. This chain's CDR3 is CSVGSRDYGYTF. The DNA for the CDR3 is TGCAGCGTTGGTTCCAGGGACTATGGCTACACCTTC.

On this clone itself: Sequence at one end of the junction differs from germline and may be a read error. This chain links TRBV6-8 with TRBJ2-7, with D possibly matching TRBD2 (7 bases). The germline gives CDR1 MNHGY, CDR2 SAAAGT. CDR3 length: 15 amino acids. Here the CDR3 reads CAISVSGGATYEQYF. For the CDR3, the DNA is TGTGCCATCAGTGTATCTGGGGGGGCAACCTACGAGCAGTACTTC.

The CDR3 DNA follows: TGTGCCAGTAGTATAATGGGGATGAACACTGAAGCTTTCTTT. It yields the protein CASSIMGMNTEAFF. This sequence joins TRBV19 and TRBJ1-1, with D unclear. Germline V gene lookup returns CDR1 LNHDA and CDR2 SQIVND (reference sequence). This CDR3 comprises 14 residues. The V gene lost 2 bases and the J gene lost 0 bases, with 7 bases spanning the gap.

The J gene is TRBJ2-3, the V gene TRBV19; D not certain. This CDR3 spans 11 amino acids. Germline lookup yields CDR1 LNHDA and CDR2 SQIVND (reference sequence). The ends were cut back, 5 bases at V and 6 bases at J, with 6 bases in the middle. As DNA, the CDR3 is TGTGCCAGTAGTGAGGCTGATACGCAGTATTTT. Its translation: CASSEADTQYF.

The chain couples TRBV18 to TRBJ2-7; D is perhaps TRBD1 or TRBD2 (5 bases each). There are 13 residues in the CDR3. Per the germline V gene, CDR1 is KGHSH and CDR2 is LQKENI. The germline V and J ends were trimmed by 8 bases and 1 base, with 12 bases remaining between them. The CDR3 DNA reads TGTGCCAGCCGCCGGGACGGTTCCTACGAGCAGTACTTC. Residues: CASRRDGSYEQYF. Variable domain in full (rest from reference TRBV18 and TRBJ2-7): NAGVMQNPRHLVRRRGQEARLRCSPMKGHSHVYWYRQLPEEGLKFMVYLQKENIIDESGMPKERFSAEFPKEGPSILRIQQVVRGDSAAYFCASRRDGSYEQYFGPGTRLTVT.

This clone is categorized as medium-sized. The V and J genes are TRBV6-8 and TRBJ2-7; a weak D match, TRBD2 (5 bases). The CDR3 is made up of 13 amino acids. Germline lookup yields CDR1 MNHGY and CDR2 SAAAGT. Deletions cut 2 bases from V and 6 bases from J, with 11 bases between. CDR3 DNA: TGTGCCAGCAGTTACGGGCCCGCGGGCGAGCAGTACTTC. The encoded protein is CASSYGPAGEQYF.

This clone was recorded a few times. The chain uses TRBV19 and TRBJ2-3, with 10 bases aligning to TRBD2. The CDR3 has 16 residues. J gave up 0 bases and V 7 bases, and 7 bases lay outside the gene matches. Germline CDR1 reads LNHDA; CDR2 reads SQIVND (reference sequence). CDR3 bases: TGTGCCAGTACCCCTAGCGGGGGCTCTAGCACAGATACGCAGTATTTT. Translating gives CASTPSGGSSTDTQYF.

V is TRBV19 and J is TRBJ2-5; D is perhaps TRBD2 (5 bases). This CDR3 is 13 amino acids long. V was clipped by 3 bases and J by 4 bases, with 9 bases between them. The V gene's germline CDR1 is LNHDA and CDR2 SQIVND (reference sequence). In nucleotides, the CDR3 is TGTGCCAGTAGTATGGGAGCATCAGAGACCCAGTACTTC. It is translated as CASSMGASETQYF.

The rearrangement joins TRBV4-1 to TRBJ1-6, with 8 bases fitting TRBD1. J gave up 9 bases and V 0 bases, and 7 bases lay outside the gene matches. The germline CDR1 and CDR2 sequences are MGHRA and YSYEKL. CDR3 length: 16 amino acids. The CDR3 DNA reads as TGCGCCAGCAGCCAAGACGGACAGGGCAGAGGTTCACCCCTCCACTTT. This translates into CASSQDGQGRGSPLHF.

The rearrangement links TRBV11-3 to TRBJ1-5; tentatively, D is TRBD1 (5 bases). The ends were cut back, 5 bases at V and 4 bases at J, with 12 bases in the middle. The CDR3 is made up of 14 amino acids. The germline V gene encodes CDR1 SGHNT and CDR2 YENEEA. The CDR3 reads CASSPGRTNQPQHF. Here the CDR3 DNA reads TGTGCCAGCAGCCCAGGGAGGACTAATCAGCCCCAGCATTTT.

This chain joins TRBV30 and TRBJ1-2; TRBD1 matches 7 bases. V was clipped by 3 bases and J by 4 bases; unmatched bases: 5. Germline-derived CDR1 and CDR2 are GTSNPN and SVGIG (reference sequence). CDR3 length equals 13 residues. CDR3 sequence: CAWSLDRSYGYTF. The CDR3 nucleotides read TGTGCCTGGAGCCTGGACAGGAGCTATGGCTACACCTTC. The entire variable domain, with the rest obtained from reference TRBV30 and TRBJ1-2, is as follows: SQTIHQWPATLVQPVGSPLSLECTVEGTSNPNLYWYRQAAGRGLQLLFYSVGIGQISSEVPQNLSASRPQDRQFILSSKKLLLSDSGFYLCAWSLDRSYGYTFGSGTRLTVV.